This is a list of T cell receptor beta chains from one sample in a study of cytotoxic CD8 clonotypes in ibrutinib-treated CLL. Profiling relied on immunoSEQ multiplex PCR, and the TCRdb table lists in-frame clones only, not all of them. The table lists 50,000 to 75,000 clones, over 60% of them singletons. The sequencing here drew on PBMCs, taken after 12 months of ibrutinib treatment. Every receptor here comes from a human donor with chronic lymphocytic leukemia. The CDR3 runs from the conserved cysteine through the conserved F or W. Fields, in order: J gene, V gene, CDR3 length, clone size, D gene, CDR3 protein, CDR3 DNA. The D gene is left open where the match is weak. Rows give clone size only sometimes, using once, few, many, or a class for an expanded clone.

>TRBJ2-1|TRBV7-6|13|-|-
CASSIPSRHEQFF
TGTGCCAGCAGCATCCCAAGTAGGCATGAGCAGTTCTTC
>TRBJ2-2|TRBV14|15|few|-
CASSQRQNPWGELFF
TGTGCCAGCAGCCAACGACAGAATCCCTGGGGGGAGCTGTTTTTT
>TRBJ2-3|TRBV9|14|few|-
CASSVATKGDTQYF
TGTGCCAGCAGCGTAGCGACCAAGGGGGATACGCAGTATTTT
>TRBJ2-3|TRBV25-1|18|-|TRBD2
CASSEISRLAGSTDTQYF
TGTGCCAGCAGTGAAATATCCAGGCTAGCGGGAAGCACAGATACGCAGTATTTT
>TRBJ1-1|TRBV4-1|13|-|-
CASSRGGGTEAFF
TGCGCCAGCAGCCGTGGGGGGGGGACTGAAGCTTTCTTT
>TRBJ1-2|TRBV28|14|-|-
CASTLDPGAYGYTF
TGTGCCAGCACCCTAGATCCAGGCGCCTATGGCTACACCTTC
>TRBJ1-1|TRBV19|11|-|TRBD1
CASRTGGSPFF
TGTGCCAGTCGAACAGGGGGCTCTCCATTCTTT
>TRBJ2-7|TRBV27|15|-|-
CASSLGRNLADEQYF
TGTGCCAGCAGTCTAGGGAGAAATCTAGCTGACGAGCAGTACTTC
>TRBJ2-1|TRBV7-2|18|-|TRBD2
CASSLRFGGGLSYNEQFF
TGTGCCAGCAGCTTACGGTTCGGGGGAGGGCTAAGTTACAATGAGCAGTTCTTC
>TRBJ2-1|TRBV6-6|9|-|-
CASTREQFF
TGTGCCAGCACGAGAGAGCAGTTCTTC
>TRBJ2-1|TRBV18|17|-|-
CASSPPGSSLVHNEQFF
TGTGCCAGCTCACCACCGGGGTCTTCTCTGGTCCACAATGAGCAGTTCTTC
>TRBJ1-3|TRBV7-8|16|-|TRBD1
CASSLGQGLSGNTIYF
TGTGCCAGCAGCTTAGGACAGGGGTTATCTGGAAACACCATATATTTT
>TRBJ2-1|TRBV18|13|once|-
CASSGGGGNEQFF
TGTGCCAGCTCGGGGGGAGGAGGCAATGAGCAGTTCTTC
>TRBJ2-1|TRBV30|12|-|-
CAWSVLGLARIF
TGTGCCTGGAGTGTACTAGGGCTAGCGCGTATCTTC
>TRBJ1-2|TRBV15|15|-|-
CATSRDMGQPDGYTF
TGTGCCACCAGCAGAGATATGGGCCAGCCCGATGGCTACACCTTC
>TRBJ1-2|TRBV6-5|15|-|-
CASSPLGEAVYGYTF
TGTGCCAGCAGTCCGTTGGGGGAGGCGGTCTATGGCTACACCTTC
>TRBJ1-4|TRBV4-2|15|-|-
CASSPTRSVGEKLFF
TGTGCCAGCAGTCCGACCAGGAGCGTCGGCGAAAAACTGTTTTTT
>TRBJ2-7|TRBV5-6|17|-|TRBD2
CASSQALRGLAGHEQYF
TGTGCCAGCAGCCAAGCCCTGCGGGGTCTAGCGGGACACGAGCAGTACTTC
>TRBJ2-2|TRBV15|15|-|TRBD1
CATSRDRRTGEIMFF
TGTGCCACCAGCAGAGATCGTCGGACAGGGGAAATAATGTTTTTT
>TRBJ2-1|TRBV4-3|15|-|-
CASSLQSRGYNEQFF
TGCGCCAGCAGCCTCCAAAGTCGGGGATACAATGAGCAGTTCTTC
>TRBJ2-2|TRBV9|16|-|TRBD2
CASSVVREANTGELFF
TGTGCCAGCAGCGTAGTGCGGGAGGCGAACACCGGGGAGCTGTTTTTT
>TRBJ2-3|TRBV5-1|15|-|-
CASSLDGLGTDTQYF
TGCGCCAGCAGCTTGGATGGTCTTGGCACAGATACGCAGTATTTT
>TRBJ1-5|TRBV7-2|15|-|TRBD1
CASSLDRGSNQPQHF
TGTGCCAGCAGTCTAGACAGGGGTAGCAATCAGCCCCAGCATTTT
>TRBJ1-5|TRBV27|14|once|-
CASSLSVAGRPQHF
TGTGCCAGCAGTTTATCGGTGGCCGGACGGCCCCAGCATTTT
>TRBJ2-7|TRBV18|11|-|-
CASSPGDEQYF
TGTGCCAGCTCACCCGGGGACGAGCAGTACTTC
>TRBJ2-7|TRBV30|15|-|TRBD1
CAWSVRGQVPYEQYF
TGTGCCTGGAGTGTGAGAGGACAGGTACCCTACGAGCAGTACTTC
>TRBJ2-1|TRBV2|14|few|TRBD2
CASTAGLVHNEQFF
TGTGCCAGCACTGCGGGACTAGTCCACAATGAGCAGTTCTTC
>TRBJ2-1|TRBV19|13|-|-
CASSGVAIDEQFF
TGTGCCAGTAGTGGGGTAGCCATCGATGAGCAGTTCTTC
>TRBJ2-3|TRBV5-1|15|-|TRBD1
CASSPGTGRTDTQYF
TGCGCCAGCAGCCCCGGGACAGGACGCACAGATACGCAGTATTTT
>TRBJ2-5|TRBV5-4|14|-|-
CASSLGAVQETQYF
TGTGCCAGCAGCTTGGGGGCGGTCCAAGAGACCCAGTACTTC
>TRBJ2-1|TRBV11-3|10|few|-
CARPGNEQFF
TGTGCCAGGCCTGGAAATGAGCAGTTCTTC
>TRBJ2-7|TRBV1|16|-|-
CTSSQDGELPHYEQYF
TGCACCAGCAGCCAAGATGGGGAGTTGCCACACTACGAGCAGTACTTC
>TRBJ1-1|TRBV29-1|11|-|-
CSVEVNTEAFF
TGCAGCGTTGAGGTGAACACTGAAGCTTTCTTT
>TRBJ2-2|TRBV7-6|15|-|TRBD1
CASSAGTGVTGELFF
TGTGCCAGCAGCGCCGGGACAGGGGTCACCGGGGAGCTGTTTTTT
>TRBJ1-3|TRBV28|16|-|-
CASSLVRFPSGNTIYF
TGTGCCAGCAGTTTGGTCCGGTTCCCCTCTGGAAACACCATATATTTT
>TRBJ2-1|TRBV30|16|-|TRBD2
CAWSVLGTSGINEQFF
TGTGCCTGGAGTGTACTAGGGACTAGCGGGATCAATGAGCAGTTCTTC
>TRBJ2-7|TRBV20-1|11|-|-
CSVEGKHEQYF
TGCAGTGTGGAAGGGAAGCACGAGCAGTACTTC
>TRBJ2-3|TRBV5-1|16|-|TRBD2
CASSPLAGFRTDTQYF
TGCGCCAGCAGCCCACTAGCGGGATTTCGCACAGATACGCAGTATTTT
>TRBJ2-5|TRBV13|18|-|TRBD2
CASSIGTSGRIQGETQYF
TGTGCCAGCAGCATCGGGACTAGCGGGAGGATACAGGGAGAGACCCAGTACTTC
>TRBJ1-1|TRBV4-1|16|few|-
CASSQPLLRGNTEAFF
TGCGCCAGCAGCCAACCCTTGCTAAGGGGGAACACTGAAGCTTTCTTT
>TRBJ1-5|TRBV6-6|14|-|TRBD1
CASSRGTVNQPQHF
TGTGCCAGCAGCCGAGGGACAGTCAATCAGCCCCAGCATTTT
>TRBJ1-2|TRBV28|17|-|-
CASSSPGTGPRDYGYTF
TGTGCCAGCAGTTCCCCCGGTACAGGGCCGAGGGACTATGGCTACACCTTC
>TRBJ1-5|TRBV27|15|-|-
CASSDVWDPGQPQHF
TGTGCCAGCAGTGACGTGTGGGACCCGGGTCAGCCCCAGCATTTT
>TRBJ1-4|TRBV2|14|-|TRBD1
CASSPDRGGEKLFF
TGTGCCAGCAGCCCGGACAGGGGAGGTGAAAAACTGTTTTTT
>TRBJ1-3|TRBV11-2|11|many|-
CASRIGNTIYF
TGTGCCAGCAGGATTGGAAACACCATATATTTT
>TRBJ2-7|TRBV28|13|-|-
CASNPPGYREQYF
TGTGCCAGCAACCCCCCAGGTTATCGCGAGCAGTACTTC
>TRBJ2-7|TRBV19|13|-|-
CASSIWQGDEQYF
TGTGCCAGTAGTATTTGGCAGGGTGACGAGCAGTACTTC
>TRBJ2-7|TRBV21-1|19|-|-
CASSKFRRLAEHSSYEQYF
TGTGCCAGCAGCAAATTCCGGAGACTAGCGGAACACAGCTCCTACGAGCAGTACTTC
>TRBJ2-7|TRBV7-3|12|once|-
CAGRPNSYEQYF
TGTGCCGGAAGGCCTAACTCCTACGAGCAGTACTTC
>TRBJ2-6|TRBV5-4|15|-|-
CASSRRDSGANVLTF
TGTGCCAGCTCCCGCAGGGACTCTGGGGCCAACGTCCTGACTTTC
>TRBJ2-7|TRBV7-2|14|-|TRBD1
CASSPSTGLYEQYF
TGTGCCAGCAGCCCGTCGACAGGGCTCTACGAGCAGTACTTC
>TRBJ2-7|TRBV20-1|11|once|-
CSARGTERQYF
TGCAGTGCTAGGGGCACCGAGAGGCAGTACTTC
>TRBJ1-2|TRBV2|14|-|-
CASSEAGLNYGYTF
TGTGCCAGCAGTGAAGCGGGGCTTAACTATGGCTACACCTTC
>TRBJ2-2|TRBV6-6|16|-|TRBD2
CASSYPLAGGTGELFF
TGTGCCAGCAGTTACCCCCTAGCGGGAGGTACCGGGGAGCTGTTTTTT
>TRBJ2-7|TRBV11-2|13|large|-
CASSLPGIYEQYF
TGTGCCAGCAGCTTGCCCGGGATATACGAGCAGTACTTC
>TRBJ2-1|TRBV10-2|16|-|-
CASSVGVLGFYNEQFF
TGCGCCAGCAGTGTAGGGGTCCTGGGGTTCTACAATGAGCAGTTCTTC
>TRBJ2-7|TRBV18|13|few|TRBD2
CASSRGLAYEQYF
TGTGCCAGCTCACGAGGACTAGCCTACGAGCAGTACTTC
>TRBJ2-4|TRBV29-1|12|-|-
CSVGLAKNIQYF
TGCAGCGTTGGGCTAGCCAAAAACATTCAGTACTTC